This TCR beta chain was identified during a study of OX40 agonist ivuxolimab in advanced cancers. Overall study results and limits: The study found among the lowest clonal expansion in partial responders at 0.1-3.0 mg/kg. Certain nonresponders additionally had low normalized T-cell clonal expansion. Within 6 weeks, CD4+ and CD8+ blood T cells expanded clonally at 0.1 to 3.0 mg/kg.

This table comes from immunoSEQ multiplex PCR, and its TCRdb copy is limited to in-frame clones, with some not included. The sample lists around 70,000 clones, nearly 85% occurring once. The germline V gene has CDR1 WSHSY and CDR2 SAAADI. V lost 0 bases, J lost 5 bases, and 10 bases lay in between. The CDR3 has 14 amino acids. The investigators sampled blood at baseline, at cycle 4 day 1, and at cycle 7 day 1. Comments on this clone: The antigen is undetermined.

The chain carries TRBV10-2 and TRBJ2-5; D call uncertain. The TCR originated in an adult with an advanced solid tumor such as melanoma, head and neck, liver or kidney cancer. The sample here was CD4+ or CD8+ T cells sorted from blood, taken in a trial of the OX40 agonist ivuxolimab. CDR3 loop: CASSESGSQETQYF. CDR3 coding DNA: TGCGCCAGCAGTGAGTCAGGGTCCCAGGAGACCCAGTACTTC.